This TCR delta chain was sequenced for a study of Vδ1+ human thymocytes. The germline gives CDR1 TSWWSYY, CDR2 QGS. Trimming took off 3 bases at V and 0 bases at J, with 38 bases between the two ends. The CDR3 runs to 24 residues. Broader study findings: In the thymus, TRG and TRD repertoires looked highly polyclonal with Gaussian CDR3 lengths.

The template was reverse-transcribed extracted RNA. Pooled V-gene forward primers with one constant-region reverse primer generated the CDR3 amplicons by multiplex PCR. TCRdb used CATT to re-call clones from the multiplex PCR reads. The data contain 45,000 to 75,000 delta-chain clones, roughly 16% of them singletons. In the case of this clone: The antigen is not known.

This sequence originates from a girl under three years old who had congenital heart surgery. V gene TRDV1 combines with J gene TRDJ1; possible D gene TRDD3, 8 bases. Sequenced sample: Vdelta1+ gamma-delta thymocytes from the thymus. Noted subset: FACS-sorted CD3+ TCRalphabeta- TCRVdelta1+ TCRVdelta2- thymocytes. The CDR3 is CALGDPPDRAFLPLGDYYTDKLIF. The DNA for the CDR3 is TGTGCTCTTGGGGACCCCCCCGATCGAGCCTTCCTCCCTCTGGGGGACTATTACACCGATAAACTCATCTTT.